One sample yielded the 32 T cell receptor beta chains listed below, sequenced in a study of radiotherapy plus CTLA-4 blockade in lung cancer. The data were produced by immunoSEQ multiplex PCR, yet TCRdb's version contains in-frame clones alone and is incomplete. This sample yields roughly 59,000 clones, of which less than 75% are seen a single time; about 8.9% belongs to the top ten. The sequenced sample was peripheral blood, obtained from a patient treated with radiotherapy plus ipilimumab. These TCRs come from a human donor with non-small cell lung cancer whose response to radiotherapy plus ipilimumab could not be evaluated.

For the CDR3, the DNA is TGCGCCAGCAGTCCCTTCCCAACCACGGGCTCTGGAAACACCATATATTTT. It yields the protein CASSPFPTTGSGNTIYF. This sequence joins TRBV5-1 and TRBJ1-3; no clear D. This CDR3 has 17 amino acids. CDR1 is SGHRS and CDR2 is YFSETQ in the germline V gene. Between the trimmed V and J ends, which lost 5 bases and 0 bases, there was a span of 18 bases.

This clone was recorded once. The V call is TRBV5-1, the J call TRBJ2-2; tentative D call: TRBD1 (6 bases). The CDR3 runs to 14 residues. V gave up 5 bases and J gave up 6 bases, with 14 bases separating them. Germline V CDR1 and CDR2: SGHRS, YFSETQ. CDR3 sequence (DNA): TGCGCCAGCAGGACCCTACAGGGCTCCGGGGAGCTGTTTTTT. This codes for CASRTLQGSGELFF. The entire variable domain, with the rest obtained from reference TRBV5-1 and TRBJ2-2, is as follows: KAGVTQTPRYLIKTRGQQVTLSCSPISGHRSVSWYQQTPGQGLQFLFEYFSETQRNKGNFPGRFSGRQFSNSRSEMNVSTLELGDSALYLCASRTLQGSGELFFGEGSRLTVL.

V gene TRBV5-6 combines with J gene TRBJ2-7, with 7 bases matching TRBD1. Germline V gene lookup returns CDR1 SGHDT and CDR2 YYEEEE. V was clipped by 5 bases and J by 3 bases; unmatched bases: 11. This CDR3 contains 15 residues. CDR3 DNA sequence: TGTGCCAGCAGACAACGACAGGGCAACCGCTACGAGCAGTACTTC. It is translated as CASRQRQGNRYEQYF.

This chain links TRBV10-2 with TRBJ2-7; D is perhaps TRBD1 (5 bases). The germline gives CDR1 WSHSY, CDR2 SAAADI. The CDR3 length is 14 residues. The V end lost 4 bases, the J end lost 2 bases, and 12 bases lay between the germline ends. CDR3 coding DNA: TGCGCCAGCAGTGGGTCTGCAGGGACCTACGAGCAGTACTTC. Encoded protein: CASSGSAGTYEQYF.

The CDR3 nucleotides are TGTGCCAGCTCACCATTGGGACAGGGCTCCTACGAGCAGTACTTC. This gives the protein CASSPLGQGSYEQYF. The chain couples TRBV18 to TRBJ2-7; 9 bases fit TRBD1. This CDR3 is built from 15 residues. Germline V gene sequence: CDR1 KGHSH, CDR2 LQKENI. Trimming cost V 2 bases and J 0 bases; bases outside gene matches: 2.

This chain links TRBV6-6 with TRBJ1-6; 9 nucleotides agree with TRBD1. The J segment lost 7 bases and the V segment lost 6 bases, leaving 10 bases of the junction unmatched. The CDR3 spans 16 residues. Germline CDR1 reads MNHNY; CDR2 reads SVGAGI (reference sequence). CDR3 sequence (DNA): TGTGCCAGCAGCTATGGGACAGGGCTATGGAATTCACCCCTCCACTTT. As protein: CASSYGTGLWNSPLHF.

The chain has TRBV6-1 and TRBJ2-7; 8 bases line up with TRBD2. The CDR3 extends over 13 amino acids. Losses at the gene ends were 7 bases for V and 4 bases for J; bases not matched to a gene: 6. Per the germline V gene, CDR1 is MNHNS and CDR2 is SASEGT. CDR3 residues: CASTGGAWYEQYF. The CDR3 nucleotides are TGTGCCAGCACCGGGGGGGCCTGGTACGAGCAGTACTTC.

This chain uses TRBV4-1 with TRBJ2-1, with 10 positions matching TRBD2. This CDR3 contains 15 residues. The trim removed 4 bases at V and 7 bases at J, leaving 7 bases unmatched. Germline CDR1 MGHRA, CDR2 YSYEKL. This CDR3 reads CASSPYSGGLNEQFF. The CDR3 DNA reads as TGCGCCAGCAGCCCCTATAGCGGGGGGTTAAATGAGCAGTTCTTC.

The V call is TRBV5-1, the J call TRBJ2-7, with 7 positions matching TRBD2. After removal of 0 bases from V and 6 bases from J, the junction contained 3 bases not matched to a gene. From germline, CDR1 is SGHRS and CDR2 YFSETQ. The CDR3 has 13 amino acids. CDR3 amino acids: CASSLGGTTEQYF. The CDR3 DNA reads TGCGCCAGCAGCTTGGGGGGGACTACCGAGCAGTACTTC. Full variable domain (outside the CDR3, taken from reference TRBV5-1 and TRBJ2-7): KAGVTQTPRYLIKTRGQQVTLSCSPISGHRSVSWYQQTPGQGLQFLFEYFSETQRNKGNFPGRFSGRQFSNSRSEMNVSTLELGDSALYLCASSLGGTTEQYFGPGTRLTVT.

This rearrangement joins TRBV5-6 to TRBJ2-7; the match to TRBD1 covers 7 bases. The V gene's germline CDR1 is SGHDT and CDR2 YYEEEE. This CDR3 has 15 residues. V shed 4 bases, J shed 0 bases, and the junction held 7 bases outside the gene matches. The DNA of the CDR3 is TGTGCCAGCAGCCCGGGACAGCCTAGCTCCTACGAGCAGTACTTC. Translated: CASSPGQPSSYEQYF.

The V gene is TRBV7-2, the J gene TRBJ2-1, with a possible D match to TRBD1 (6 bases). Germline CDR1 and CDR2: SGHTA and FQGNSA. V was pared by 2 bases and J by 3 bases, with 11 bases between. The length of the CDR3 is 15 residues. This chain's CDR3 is CASSLTGMSYNEQFF. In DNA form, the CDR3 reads TGTGCCAGCAGCTTAACAGGGATGAGCTACAATGAGCAGTTCTTC. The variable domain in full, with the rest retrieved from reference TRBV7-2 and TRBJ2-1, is GAGVSQSPSNKVTEKGKDVELRCDPISGHTALYWYRQSLGQGLEFLIYFQGNSAPDKSGLPSDRFSAERTGGSVSTLTIQRTQQEDSAVYLCASSLTGMSYNEQFFGPGTRLTVL.

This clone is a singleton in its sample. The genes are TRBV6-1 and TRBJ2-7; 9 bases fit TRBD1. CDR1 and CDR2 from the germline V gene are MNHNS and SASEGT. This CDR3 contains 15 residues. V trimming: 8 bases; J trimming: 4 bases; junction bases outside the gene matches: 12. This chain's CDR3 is CASQTGTGSLYEQYF. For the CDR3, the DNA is TGTGCCAGCCAGACCGGGACAGGGAGTTTATACGAGCAGTACTTC.

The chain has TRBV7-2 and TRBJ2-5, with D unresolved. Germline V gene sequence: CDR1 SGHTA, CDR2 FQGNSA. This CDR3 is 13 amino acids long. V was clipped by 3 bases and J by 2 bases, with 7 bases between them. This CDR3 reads CASSFQRQETQYF. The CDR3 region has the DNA TGTGCCAGCAGCTTTCAGCGTCAAGAGACCCAGTACTTC.

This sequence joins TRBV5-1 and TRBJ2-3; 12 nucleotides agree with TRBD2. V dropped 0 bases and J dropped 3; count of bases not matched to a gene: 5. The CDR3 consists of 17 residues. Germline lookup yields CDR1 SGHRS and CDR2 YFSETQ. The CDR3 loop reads CASSLAPSGGATDTQYF. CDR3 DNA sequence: TGCGCCAGCAGCTTGGCCCCTAGCGGGGGGGCAACAGATACGCAGTATTTT.

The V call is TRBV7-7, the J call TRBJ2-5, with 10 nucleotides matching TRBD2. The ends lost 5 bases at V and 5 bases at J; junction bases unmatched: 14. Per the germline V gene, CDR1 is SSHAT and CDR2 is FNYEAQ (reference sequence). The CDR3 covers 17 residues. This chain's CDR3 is CASSPRGPSGSLETQYF. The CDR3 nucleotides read TGTGCCAGCAGCCCTCGGGGGCCTAGCGGGAGTTTGGAGACCCAGTACTTC.

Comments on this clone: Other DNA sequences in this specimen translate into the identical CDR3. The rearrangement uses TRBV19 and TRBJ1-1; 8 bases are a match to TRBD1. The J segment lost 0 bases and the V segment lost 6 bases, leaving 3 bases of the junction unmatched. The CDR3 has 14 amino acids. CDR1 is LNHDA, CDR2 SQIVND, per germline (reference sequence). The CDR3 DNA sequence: TGTGCCAGTAGCCGACAGGGGCTGAACACTGAAGCTTTCTTT. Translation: CASSRQGLNTEAFF.

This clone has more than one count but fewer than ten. In DNA form, the CDR3 reads TGTGCCAGCAGTCTAAGAGCGGGAGGTTCAGATACGCAGTATTTT. Translated, it gives CASSLRAGGSDTQYF. The genes are TRBV6-1 and TRBJ2-3, with 9 bases aligning to TRBD2. Germline values: CDR1 MNHNS, CDR2 SASEGT. This CDR3 is 15 amino acids long. V shed 5 bases, J shed 4 bases, and the junction held 7 bases outside the gene matches.

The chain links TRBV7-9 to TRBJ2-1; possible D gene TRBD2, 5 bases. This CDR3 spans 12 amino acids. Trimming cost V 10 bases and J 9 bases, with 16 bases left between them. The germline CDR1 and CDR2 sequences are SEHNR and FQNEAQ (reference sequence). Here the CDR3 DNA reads TGTGCCATCTCCGCGGGCTGGGGTGAGCAGTTCTTC. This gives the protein CAISAGWGEQFF.

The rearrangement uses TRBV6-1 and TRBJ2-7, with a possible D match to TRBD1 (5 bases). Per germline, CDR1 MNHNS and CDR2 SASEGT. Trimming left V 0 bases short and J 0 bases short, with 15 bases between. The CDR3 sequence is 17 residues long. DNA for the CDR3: TGTGCCAGCAGTGAAGCATTGCCCCTGGGGCCCTCCTACGAGCAGTACTTC. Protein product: CASSEALPLGPSYEQYF.

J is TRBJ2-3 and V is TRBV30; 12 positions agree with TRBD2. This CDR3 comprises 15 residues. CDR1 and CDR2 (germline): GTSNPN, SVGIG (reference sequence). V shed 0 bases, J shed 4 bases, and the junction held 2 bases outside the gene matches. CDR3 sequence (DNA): TGTGCCTGGAGTGTCGCTAGCGGGAGGGCAGATACGCAGTATTTT. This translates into CAWSVASGRADTQYF.

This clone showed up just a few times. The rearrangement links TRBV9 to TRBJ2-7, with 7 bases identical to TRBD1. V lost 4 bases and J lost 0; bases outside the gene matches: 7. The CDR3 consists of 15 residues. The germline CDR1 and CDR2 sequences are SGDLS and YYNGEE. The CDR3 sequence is CASSPHGTASYEQYF. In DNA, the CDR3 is TGTGCCAGCAGCCCTCACGGGACAGCCTCCTACGAGCAGTACTTC.

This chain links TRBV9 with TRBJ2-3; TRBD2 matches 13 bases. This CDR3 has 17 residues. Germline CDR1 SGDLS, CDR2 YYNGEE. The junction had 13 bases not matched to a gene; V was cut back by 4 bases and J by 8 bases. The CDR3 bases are TGTGCCAGCAGCCTGACTAGCGGGGGGCCTCGCGTTGGTACGCAGTATTTT. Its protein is CASSLTSGGPRVGTQYF.

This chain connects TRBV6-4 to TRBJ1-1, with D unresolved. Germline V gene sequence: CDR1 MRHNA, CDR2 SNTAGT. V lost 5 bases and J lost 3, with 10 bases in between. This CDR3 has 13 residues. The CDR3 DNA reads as TGTGCCAGCAGTTCCGAAGCCGACACTGAAGCTTTCTTT. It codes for CASSSEADTEAFF.

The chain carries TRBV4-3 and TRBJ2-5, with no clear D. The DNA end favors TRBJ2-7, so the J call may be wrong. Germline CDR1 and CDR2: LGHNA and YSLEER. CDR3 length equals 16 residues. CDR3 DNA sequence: TGCGCCAGCAGCCAACAAGACACCCAGCCGACCTACGAGCAGTACTTC. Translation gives CASSQQDTQPTYEQYF.

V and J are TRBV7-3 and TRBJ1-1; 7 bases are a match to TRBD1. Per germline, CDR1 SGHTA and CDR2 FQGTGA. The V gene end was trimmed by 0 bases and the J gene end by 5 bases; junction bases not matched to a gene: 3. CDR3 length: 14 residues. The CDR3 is CASSLTQQGTEAFF. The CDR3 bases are TGTGCCAGCAGCTTAACTCAACAGGGGACTGAAGCTTTCTTT.

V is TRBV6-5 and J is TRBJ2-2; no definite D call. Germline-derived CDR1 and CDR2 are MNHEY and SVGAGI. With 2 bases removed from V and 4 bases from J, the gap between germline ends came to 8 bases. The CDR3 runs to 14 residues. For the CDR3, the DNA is TGTGCCAGCAGTTACCTCGGTTCCACCGGGGAGCTGTTTTTT. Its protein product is CASSYLGSTGELFF.

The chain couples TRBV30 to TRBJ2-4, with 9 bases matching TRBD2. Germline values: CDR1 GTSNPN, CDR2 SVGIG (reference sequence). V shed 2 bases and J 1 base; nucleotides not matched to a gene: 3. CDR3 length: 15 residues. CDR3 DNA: TGTGCCTGGAGTCGGAGCGGGGGGGCCAAAAACATTCAGTACTTC. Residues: CAWSRSGGAKNIQYF.

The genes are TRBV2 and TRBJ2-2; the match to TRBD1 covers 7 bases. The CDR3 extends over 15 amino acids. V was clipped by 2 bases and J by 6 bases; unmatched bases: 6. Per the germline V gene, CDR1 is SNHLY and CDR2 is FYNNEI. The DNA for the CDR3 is TGTGCCAGCAGTGAACTTGGGCAGGGGGCCGGGGAGCTGTTTTTT. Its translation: CASSELGQGAGELFF.

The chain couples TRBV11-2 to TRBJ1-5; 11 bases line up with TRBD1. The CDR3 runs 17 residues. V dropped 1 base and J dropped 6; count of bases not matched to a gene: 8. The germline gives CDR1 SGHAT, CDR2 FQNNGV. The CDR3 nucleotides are TGTGCCAGCAGCTTAGGCAGGACAGGGGGCAGGGGTCAGCCCCAGCATTTT. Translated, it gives CASSLGRTGGRGQPQHF.

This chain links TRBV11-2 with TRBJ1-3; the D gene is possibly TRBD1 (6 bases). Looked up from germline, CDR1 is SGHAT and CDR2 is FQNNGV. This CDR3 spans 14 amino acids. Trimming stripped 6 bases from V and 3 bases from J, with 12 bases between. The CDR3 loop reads CASRGGGGGNTIYF. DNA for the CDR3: TGTGCCAGCAGAGGGGGGGGCGGTGGAAACACCATATATTTT.

CDR3 bases: TGTGCCAGCAGCCCGGGACAGGGTCAAACCAGCTCCTACGAGCAGTACTTC. Its protein product is CASSPGQGQTSSYEQYF. The rearrangement uses TRBV7-9 and TRBJ2-7; 9 bases line up with TRBD1. Germline V lookup: CDR1 SEHNR, CDR2 FQNEAQ (reference sequence). The CDR3 is 17 residues long. J lost 0 bases, V lost 5 bases, and 11 bases had no gene match.

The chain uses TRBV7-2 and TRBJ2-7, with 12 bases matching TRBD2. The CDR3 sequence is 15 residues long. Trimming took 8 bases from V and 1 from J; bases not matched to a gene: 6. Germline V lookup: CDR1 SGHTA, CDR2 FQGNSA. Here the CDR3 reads CASSLTSGGSYEQYF. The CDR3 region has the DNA TGTGCCAGCTCCCTTACTAGCGGGGGGTCCTACGAGCAGTACTTC.